The 3 T cell receptor beta chains below all came from one sample that was sequenced in a study of CD8 T cells in ankylosing spondylitis. A single record per CDR3 protein comes from TCRdb applying MiXCR to the 5' RACE reads. The sample lists about 160,000 distinct CDR3 sequences, 18% occurring once. The specimen was blood, either unsorted or a sorted T cell fraction (not recorded which). The source is a male donor with ankylosing spondylitis or in good health (not recorded which).

This rearrangement joins TRBV28 to TRBJ2-7; D gene uncertain. Germline V lookup: CDR1 MDHEN, CDR2 SYDVKM. V was shortened by 7 bases and J by 0 bases, with 10 bases between the two germline ends. This CDR3 spans 13 amino acids. This CDR3 reads CASTLRPSYEQYF. The CDR3 coding sequence is TGTGCCAGCACTCTTCGTCCCTCCTACGAGCAGTACTTC.

Only a few counts were recorded for this clonotype. This chain joins TRBV6-1 and TRBJ2-1, with TRBD2 as a possible D gene (6 bases). The CDR3 contains 14 residues. The V end lost 7 bases, the J end lost 9 bases, and 19 bases lay between the germline ends. From germline, CDR1 is MNHNS and CDR2 SASEGT. The CDR3: CASTKGAGSGEQFF. CDR3 in DNA: TGTGCCAGCACCAAGGGTGCCGGGAGCGGTGAGCAGTTCTTC.

V usage is TRBV14 and J usage is TRBJ2-7; 8 bases fit TRBD1. Unmatched junction bases numbered 5, after V lost 5 bases and J lost 5 bases. This CDR3 is 13 amino acids long. The germline gives CDR1 SGHDN, CDR2 FVKESK. The CDR3 protein is CASSWTGKNEQYF. In nucleotides, the CDR3 is TGTGCCAGCAGCTGGACAGGGAAGAACGAGCAGTACTTC.